This T cell receptor (beta chain) was observed in a study of T cells after yellow fever vaccination. Study details: With SMART-Seq v4 Ultra Low Input, the fractions containing low cell numbers were prepared.

As TCR cDNA was made by 5'RACE template switching, a universal primer site and UMIs were added. TCRdb passed the 5' RACE reads through MiXCR, listing each CDR3 protein once. The sample carries a few hundred thousand distinct CDR3 sequences, about 10% recorded once. A word on this clonotype: The target antigen is unknown.

Findings of the study overall: The CD4 compartment and the CD8 compartment contained a small share of clonotypes in common. Reappearance after the booster was seen for most primary-vaccination clones, at 96% CD4 and 80% to 90% CD8.

The CDR3 is made up of 14 amino acids. V lost 8 bases and J lost 6, with 20 bases in between. From germline, CDR1 is MNHNS and CDR2 SASEGT. Specimen: CD4+ T cells sorted from PBMCs, collected 5 days after the yellow fever booster vaccination. This sequence originates from a young man who received the YFV17D yellow fever vaccine. This rearrangement joins TRBV6-1 to TRBJ2-7, with D perhaps assigned TRBD1 or TRBD2 (6 bases each). The CDR3 coding sequence is TGTGCCAGCCGGGACACCTACTCGGGAGCCGAGCAGTACGTC. Protein sequence: CASRDTYSGAEQYV.